The 20 T cell receptor beta chains listed next were all sequenced from one sample in a study of cytomegalovirus exposure and HLA in healthy donors (dated by TCRdb to 2016 to 2017). Library preparation was by the immunoSEQ multiplex PCR assay. The table was pulled from immuneACCESS by TCRdb, which kept in-frame rearrangements only. Such tables lose some clones; where checked, under half of the loss comes from unresolved V genes, and the rest has no known cause. Present in this sample are about 100,000 clones, about 95% of which were seen just once. The ten most abundant clones make up 0.89% of the sample. The sample comprised PBMCs. These receptors were taken from a woman aged 18-35 years in good health and CMV-seronegative.

The chain joins TRBV2 to TRBJ1-1; TRBD1 is a possible D gene (5 bases). V was pared by 8 bases and J by 1 base, with 14 bases between. Germline V CDR1 and CDR2: SNHLY, FYNNEI. This CDR3 has 14 amino acids. CDR3 DNA sequence: TGTGCCAGCGGGATGGGAAGGGGGAACACTGAAGCTTTCTTT. It specifies CASGMGRGNTEAFF.

The chain combines TRBV10-3 with TRBJ2-6, with 8 bases that match TRBD1. Looked up from germline, CDR1 is ENHRY and CDR2 is SYGVKD. With 1 base clipped from V and 12 bases from J, the junction kept 5 bases outside the gene matches. The CDR3 has 14 residues. The CDR3, as DNA: TGTGCCATCAGTGAGTTGACAGGGGTCCCCGTCCTGACTTTC. It yields the protein CAISELTGVPVLTF.

This chain links TRBV18 with TRBJ1-2; TRBD1 matches 7 bases. The germline CDR1 and CDR2 sequences are KGHSH and LQKENI. V lost 3 bases to trimming and J lost 5 bases; unmatched junction nucleotides: 9. The length of the CDR3 is 15 residues. As DNA, the CDR3 is TGTGCCAGCTCACCGCAGAGGGACAGAGTATATGGCTACACCTTC. Protein product: CASSPQRDRVYGYTF.

The J gene is TRBJ1-3, the V gene TRBV7-2, with D possibly being TRBD1 (6 bases). V lost 1 base and J lost 0, with 10 bases in between. Germline lookup yields CDR1 SGHTA and CDR2 FQGNSA. CDR3 length: 16 residues. Written as DNA, the CDR3 is TGTGCCAGCAGCTTAGGACAGGCCGACTCTGGAAACACCATATATTTT. The encoded protein is CASSLGQADSGNTIYF.

The V gene is TRBV27, the J gene TRBJ1-1, with TRBD1 identical over 11 bases. V lost 3 bases, J lost 4 bases, and 4 bases stayed unmatched. The germline V gene encodes CDR1 MNHEY and CDR2 SMNVEV (reference sequence). The CDR3 is 15 amino acids. The CDR3 loop reads CASSFGQGAGTEAFF. As DNA, the CDR3 is TGTGCCAGCAGTTTTGGACAGGGGGCCGGCACTGAAGCTTTCTTT.

This chain links TRBV15 with TRBJ2-1; D not resolved. V gave up 0 bases and J gave up 8 bases, with 5 bases separating them. This CDR3 has 12 residues. CDR1 and CDR2 from the germline V gene are LNHNV and YYDKDF (reference sequence). CDR3 residues: CATSRDAYEQFF. CDR3 bases: TGTGCCACCAGCAGAGATGCGTATGAGCAGTTCTTC.

The genes are TRBV25-1 and TRBJ1-2, with D unclear. Per the germline V gene, CDR1 is MGHDK and CDR2 is SYGVNS. There are 14 residues in the CDR3. The ends were cut back, 3 bases at V and 2 bases at J, with 10 bases in the middle. The CDR3 reads CASSEGGINYGYTF. CDR3 DNA: TGTGCCAGCAGTGAGGGCGGGATAAACTATGGCTACACCTTC.

The rearrangement links TRBV5-1 to TRBJ2-3, with 7 bases identical to TRBD2. The V and J ends lost 3 bases and 2 bases, in that order; junction bases with no gene match: 9. CDR1 and CDR2 from the germline V gene are SGHRS and YFSETQ. The CDR3 spans 16 residues. This CDR3 is CASSSTPSGITDTQYF. The CDR3 nucleotides read TGCGCCAGCAGCTCCACGCCTAGCGGAATCACAGATACGCAGTATTTT.

The chain employs TRBV30 and TRBJ2-7; TRBD2 might be the D (5 bases). Trimming took 1 base from V and 3 from J, leaving 19 bases between them. The CDR3 is made up of 16 amino acids. Germline loops: CDR1 GTSNPN, CDR2 SVGIG (reference sequence). The CDR3 region has the DNA TGTGCCTGGAGTGGTCTAAGCTTTCCGGGGATCTACGAGCAGTACTTC. It yields the protein CAWSGLSFPGIYEQYF.

V usage is TRBV27 and J usage is TRBJ2-3; TRBD1 aligns across 10 bases. V lost 4 bases to trimming and J lost 0 bases; unmatched junction nucleotides: 13. Germline V gives CDR1 MNHEY, CDR2 SMNVEV (reference sequence). The CDR3 totals 19 residues. The CDR3 DNA reads as TGTGCCAGCAGTTCTCCGGGACAGGGGAGTAGATACAGCACAGATACGCAGTATTTT. Its protein product is CASSSPGQGSRYSTDTQYF.

This clone has just one count. One end of the junction does not line up with germline, which may come from a read error. The chain uses TRBV7-7 and TRBJ2-1, with D maybe TRBD2 (5 bases). The CDR3 contains 14 residues. CDR1 SSHAT and CDR2 FNYEAQ come from the germline V gene (reference sequence). The CDR3 is CASSLMTGNNEQFF. The CDR3 DNA follows: TGTGCTAGCAGCTTAATGACGGGGAATAATGAGCAGTTCTTC.

The chain has TRBV9 and TRBJ2-7; 12 bases align to TRBD2. CDR3 length equals 15 residues. Germline CDR1 is SGDLS and CDR2 is YYNGEE. Trimming removed 0 bases from V and 3 bases from J; junction bases left unmatched: 1. CDR3 nucleotides: TGTGCCAGCAGCGTAGGGACTAGCGGGATCTACGAGCAGTACTTC. It encodes CASSVGTSGIYEQYF. Full variable domain (remainder filled in from reference TRBV9 and TRBJ2-7): DSGVTQTPKHLITATGQRVTLRCSPRSGDLSVYWYQQSLDQGLQFLIQYYNGEERAKGNILERFSAQQFPDLHSELNLSSLELGDSALYFCASSVGTSGIYEQYFGPGTRLTVT.

V usage is TRBV5-1 and J usage is TRBJ1-4; tentative D call: TRBD1 (5 bases). CDR3 length: 14 amino acids. Germline CDR1 and CDR2: SGHRS and YFSETQ. The V and J ends lost 2 bases and 5 bases respectively, with 10 bases between them. The CDR3, as DNA: TGCGCCAGCAGCTTCCGACAGCCAAATGAAAAACTGTTTTTT. It codes for CASSFRQPNEKLFF.

The chain carries TRBV30 and TRBJ2-7, with a possible D match to TRBD1 (5 bases). In germline, CDR1 is GTSNPN, CDR2 SVGIG (reference sequence). The length of the CDR3 is 13 residues. Trimming took 8 bases from V and 0 from J, leaving 14 bases between them. The CDR3 DNA sequence: TGTGCCGGTCGGACACACAGCTCCTACGAGCAGTACTTC. This translates into CAGRTHSSYEQYF.

The chain couples TRBV2 to TRBJ2-7; 10 bases line up with TRBD2. V shed 4 bases, J shed 2 bases, and the junction held 5 bases outside the gene matches. The CDR3 runs 15 residues. Germline loops: CDR1 SNHLY, CDR2 FYNNEI. In nucleotides, the CDR3 is TGTGCCAGCAGTGTCTGGACTAGCGGAACCTACGAGCAGTACTTC. Translation: CASSVWTSGTYEQYF. Full variable domain (outside the CDR3, taken from reference TRBV2 and TRBJ2-7): EPEVTQTPSHQVTQMGQEVILRCVPISNHLYFYWYRQILGQKVEFLVSFYNNEISEKSEIFDDQFSVERPDGSNFTLKIRSTKLEDSAMYFCASSVWTSGTYEQYFGPGTRLTVT.

The chain is built from TRBV10-1 and TRBJ1-3; TRBD1 is a possible D gene (5 bases). Per germline, CDR1 WNHNN and CDR2 SYGVQD (reference sequence). The CDR3 is 13 residues long. Trimming took 6 bases from V and 4 from J, leaving 10 bases between them. The CDR3 loop is CASRGRGGNTIYF. The CDR3 nucleotides read TGCGCCAGCAGAGGCCGGGGGGGAAACACCATATATTTT.

The V and J genes are TRBV28 and TRBJ1-5; D unresolved. V lost 7 bases, J lost 6 bases, and 16 bases lay in between. Per germline, CDR1 MDHEN and CDR2 SYDVKM. The CDR3 loop spans 14 amino acids. CDR3: CASTAPRAGQPQHF. The CDR3 region has the DNA TGTGCCAGCACCGCACCGAGGGCGGGTCAGCCCCAGCATTTT. Using reference TRBV28 and TRBJ1-5 for the parts outside the CDR3, the full variable domain is DVKVTQSSRYLVKRTGEKVFLECVQDMDHENMFWYRQDPGLGLRLIYFSYDVKMKEKGDIPEGYSVSREKKERFSLILESASTNQTSMYLCASTAPRAGQPQHFGDGTRLSIL.

The J gene is TRBJ1-2, the V gene TRBV25-1; 8 positions agree with TRBD1. CDR1 and CDR2 from the germline V gene are MGHDK and SYGVNS. The trim removed 5 bases at V and 2 bases at J, leaving 4 bases unmatched. The CDR3 has 14 residues. Here the CDR3 DNA reads TGTGCCAGCAGTACCCGGACAGGGAACTATGGCTACACCTTC. Its protein product is CASSTRTGNYGYTF.

This clone was counted once. The chain couples TRBV5-1 to TRBJ1-1, with D possibly matching TRBD1 (5 bases). Germline V lookup: CDR1 SGHRS, CDR2 YFSETQ. The CDR3 extends over 14 amino acids. V was trimmed by 3 bases and J by 4 bases, leaving 13 bases between them. The CDR3, as DNA: TGCGCCAGCAGCTCGACGGAGGGGATCACTGAAGCTTTCTTT. Translation gives CASSSTEGITEAFF.

V gene TRBV15 combines with J gene TRBJ2-1; weak D call: TRBD2 (5 bases). The CDR3 sequence is 16 residues long. CDR1 is LNHNV and CDR2 is YYDKDF in the germline V gene (reference sequence). Trimming left V 3 bases short and J 5 bases short, with 17 bases between. Here the CDR3 DNA reads TGTGCCACCAGCAGCTTACGGGGTATACTTCACAATGAGCAGTTCTTC. It yields the protein CATSSLRGILHNEQFF.